This T cell receptor (beta chain) appears in the sequencing data of a study of blood T cell repertoires in COVID-19 (TCRdb year 2020). Describing the broader study: Recovered participants in ImmuneRACE Cohort 3 were defined by two consecutive negative NP/OP PCR tests, clearance by a healthcare professional, or resolution of symptoms. Samples covering the acute and convalescent phases of COVID-19 were provided by collaborators in the United States, Italy and Spain. The material from the prospective study consisted of cDNA or gDNA derived from T cells, B-cell-depleted T cells, or PBMCs. The dataset comprised deeply sampled blood TCRbeta repertoires from subjects exposed to, actively infected with, or recovered from COVID-19. The repertoires were made available in a free public database intended to serve as a resource for research on the immune response to SARS-CoV-2. The samples were drawn from the first 160 participants of the ongoing ImmuneRACE study and from over 950 subjects provided by 6 global collaborators. Nearly every sample came with metadata listing a de-identified subject ID, COVID-19 status, age in years and sex. Where HLA class I and class II types were available, the types were taken from metadata supplied by the sample provider, not from assay-based typing. Broad study findings and their caveats: How much clinical and demographic metadata was included differed by source and by participant, and the metadata was provided uncurated.

TCRbeta CDR3 regions were amplified from genomic DNA using the immunoSEQ Assay, a bias-controlled multiplex PCR. As for the original processing: The number of nucleated cells in each sample was estimated from the amplification of reference gene primers within the assay. To quantify the absolute abundance of each unique TCRbeta CDR3 rearrangement, sequence reads were collapsed and filtered. Productive Simpson clonality was computed per sample as the square root of Simpson's diversity index over productive rearrangements. This immuneACCESS table, as held by TCRdb, lists in-frame sequences with V and J called but not all clones. Of the missing ones, under half trace to an unresolved V gene in checked studies; the others have no known cause. The V and J calls and the clone size are those of that table, but D and trimming were determined from the DNA. This sample lists hundreds of thousands of clones; roughly nine tenths were detected once. The top ten clonotypes cover roughly 3.2% of the sample.

Participants in the prospective study were enrolled through a virtual design, were aged about 18 to 90 years, and lived in approximately 24 United States geographic areas. In the prospective study, cohorts were assigned on the basis of participant-reported clinical history obtained from a screening survey and a study questionnaire. In the prospective study, whole blood, serum and a nasopharyngeal or oropharyngeal swab were collected from each participant by mobile phlebotomists. Prospective study participants could optionally give additional blood draws and questionnaires over an approximately two-month period. Blood samples from the prospective study were shipped frozen or at room temperature prior to DNA extraction. In the case of this clone: Its antigen is not yet known. No clone much larger than this one lies a single base away; base qualities are absent.

The specimen was PBMCs or T cells enriched from blood (not recorded which). This clonotype was sampled from a woman aged 45-59 years in a cohort exposed to, infected with or recovered from COVID-19 (not recorded which).

The bases read TGTGCCAGCAGCCAAGAGGGGGCTCACTATGGCTACACCTTC. Its translation is CASSQEGAHYGYTF. In this chain, TRBV3-1 (or the pseudogene TRBV3-2) is recombined with TRBJ1-2; TRBD1 might be the D gene, on 6 matching bases. The CDR3 runs 14 residues from the cysteine to the phenylalanine. The read is trimmed to its CDR3 DNA, 42 bases read in frame from base 1. A distance of 8 bases separates the germline ends of V and J, which lose 0 bases and 3 bases respectively. The CDR1 and CDR2 encoded by the germline V gene (reference sequence) are LGHDT and YNNKEL.